These T cell receptor beta chains were read from a single sample in a study of blood T cell repertoires in COVID-19. Libraries were prepared by immunoSEQ multiplex PCR; TCRdb keeps only in-frame clonotypes and omits some of them. Of under 300,000 clones listed, 86% were seen once; the top ten hold 5.5% to 8%. What was sequenced was peripheral blood. The source of these receptors is a man in his 60s with acute or convalescent COVID-19. The CDR3 runs from the conserved cysteine through the conserved F or W. D genes are given only for firm matches. Size tells how often a clone was seen (once, few, many) or the class of an expanded clone, and some rows leave it out.

clone_size: once
d_call: TRBD1
j_call: TRBJ1-1
v_call: TRBV19
cdr3_nt: TGTGCCAGTACCATCAGGACAGGGTCCACTGAAGCTTTCTTT
cdr3_aa: CASTIRTGSTEAFF

clone_size: -
d_call: TRBD2
j_call: TRBJ2-1
v_call: TRBV14
cdr3_nt: TGTGCCAGCAGCCAAGGATCGGGGATAGCTAGCGGGAGAATCCACAATGAGCAGTTCTTC
cdr3_aa: CASSQGSGIASGRIHNEQFF

clone_size: -
d_call: -
j_call: TRBJ1-2
v_call: TRBV12-3/TRBV12-4
cdr3_nt: TGTGCCACCGGCCAGGGGACAGGCTACACCTTC
cdr3_aa: CATGQGTGYTF

clone_size: few
d_call: -
j_call: TRBJ1-2
v_call: TRBV14
cdr3_nt: TGTGCCAGCAGCCAAGACCCCGGTTCTTCCGGGGTTTTC
cdr3_aa: CASSQDPGSSGVF

clone_size: once
d_call: TRBD1
j_call: TRBJ2-7
v_call: TRBV5-4
cdr3_nt: TGTGCCAGCAGCCCGGACAGGGCCTACGAGCAGTACTTC
cdr3_aa: CASSPDRAYEQYF

clone_size: -
d_call: -
j_call: TRBJ2-7
v_call: TRBV11-3
cdr3_nt: TGTGCCAGCAGCTTAGTTTCCTCCTCCTACGAGCAGTACTTC
cdr3_aa: CASSLVSSSYEQYF

clone_size: -
d_call: TRBD2
j_call: TRBJ2-3
v_call: TRBV24-1
cdr3_nt: TGTGCCACCAGTGATCGGACTAGCGGGAGCACAGATACGCAGTATTTT
cdr3_aa: CATSDRTSGSTDTQYF

clone_size: -
d_call: -
j_call: TRBJ1-5
v_call: TRBV19
cdr3_nt: TGTGCCAGTAGCCAGAACAGGGAAGGTCAGCCCCAGCATTTT
cdr3_aa: CASSQNREGQPQHF

clone_size: -
d_call: -
j_call: TRBJ2-2
v_call: TRBV11-2
cdr3_nt: TGTGCCAGCAGCATAAACAGGTTGGGGGAGCTGTTTTTT
cdr3_aa: CASSINRLGELFF

clone_size: few
d_call: -
j_call: TRBJ1-2
v_call: TRBV4-3
cdr3_nt: TGCGCCAGCAGCCTCGCAAGACTAGCGGCAGAGGGTGGGCGAGGCTACACCTTC
cdr3_aa: CASSLARLAAEGGRGYTF

clone_size: -
d_call: -
j_call: TRBJ2-2
v_call: TRBV28
cdr3_nt: TGTGCCAGCAGGTCCACTGAAGCCACCGGGGAGCTGTTTTTT
cdr3_aa: CASRSTEATGELFF

clone_size: -
d_call: -
j_call: TRBJ2-1
v_call: TRBV21-1
cdr3_nt: TGTGCCAGCAAGGCGAGGCTAGCGGGTTTGGTGGATGAGCAGTTCTTC
cdr3_aa: CASKARLAGLVDEQFF

clone_size: -
d_call: TRBD1
j_call: TRBJ1-4
v_call: TRBV4-3
cdr3_nt: TGCGCCAGCAGCCAAGGACAGGGCCCTGAAAAACTGTTTTTT
cdr3_aa: CASSQGQGPEKLFF

clone_size: few
d_call: -
j_call: TRBJ1-5
v_call: TRBV6-6
cdr3_nt: TGTGCCAGCAGTTACTCAGCGGGCAATCAGCCCCAGCATTTT
cdr3_aa: CASSYSAGNQPQHF

clone_size: -
d_call: -
j_call: TRBJ2-1
v_call: TRBV29-1
cdr3_nt: TGCAGCGTTGAAGAAACCGAGGGTGAGCAGTTCTTC
cdr3_aa: CSVEETEGEQFF

clone_size: -
d_call: TRBD1
j_call: TRBJ1-4
v_call: TRBV27
cdr3_nt: TGTGCCAGCAAGGAAGACAGGGGGCTAGGAAAACTGTTTTTT
cdr3_aa: CASKEDRGLGKLFF

clone_size: -
d_call: -
j_call: TRBJ2-7
v_call: TRBV7-9
cdr3_nt: TGTGCCAGCAGCGCGGGGTGGGAGCAGTACTTC
cdr3_aa: CASSAGWEQYF

clone_size: -
d_call: -
j_call: TRBJ2-4
v_call: TRBV19
cdr3_nt: TGTGCCAGTAGTACTGAGGTCAGGGTGTTTCAGTACTTC
cdr3_aa: CASSTEVRVFQYF

clone_size: -
d_call: TRBD2
j_call: TRBJ2-5
v_call: TRBV7-9
cdr3_nt: TGTGCCAGCAGCTTAATGGGCCTAGCGGGAAGGGGCGCAGAGACCCAGTACTTC
cdr3_aa: CASSLMGLAGRGAETQYF

clone_size: -
d_call: -
j_call: TRBJ2-7
v_call: TRBV4-1
cdr3_nt: TGCGCCAGCAGCCGTTTAGGGGGAGGGCCGAGACGTGAGCAGTACTTC
cdr3_aa: CASSRLGGGPRREQYF

clone_size: -
d_call: -
j_call: TRBJ2-7
v_call: TRBV6-5
cdr3_nt: TGTGCCAGCAGTTACTCGGATAGCCGGGTGCAGTACTTC
cdr3_aa: CASSYSDSRVQYF

clone_size: -
d_call: TRBD1
j_call: TRBJ2-2
v_call: TRBV30
cdr3_nt: TGTGCCTGGAGACAGGGGCCGAACACCGGGGAGCTGTTTTTT
cdr3_aa: CAWRQGPNTGELFF

clone_size: -
d_call: TRBD2
j_call: TRBJ2-1
v_call: TRBV30
cdr3_nt: TGTGCCTGGAGTGGCCCAGGGAGCGGGAGTTCTCCTTCCTACAATGAGCAGTTCTTC
cdr3_aa: CAWSGPGSGSSPSYNEQFF

clone_size: -
d_call: TRBD1
j_call: TRBJ1-3
v_call: TRBV18
cdr3_nt: TGTGCCAGCTCGCTGACAGGGGGCGAGCCTGGAAACACCATATATTTT
cdr3_aa: CASSLTGGEPGNTIYF

clone_size: -
d_call: -
j_call: TRBJ1-3
v_call: TRBV2
cdr3_nt: TGTGCCAGCAGTGAAACCAGGGCTGGAAACACCATATATTTT
cdr3_aa: CASSETRAGNTIYF

clone_size: once
d_call: TRBD1
j_call: TRBJ1-2
v_call: TRBV5-1
cdr3_nt: TGCGCCAGCAGCTGGACCGGGACAGGGGGCGATGGCTACACCTTC
cdr3_aa: CASSWTGTGGDGYTF

clone_size: few
d_call: TRBD2
j_call: TRBJ2-7
v_call: TRBV4-2
cdr3_nt: TGTGCCAGCAGCCCATTTAAACTAGCGGGAGAGATCAACGAGCAGTACTTC
cdr3_aa: CASSPFKLAGEINEQYF

clone_size: -
d_call: -
j_call: TRBJ2-7
v_call: TRBV18
cdr3_nt: TGTGCCAGCTCACCGAAGGAACGGAGCGAGCAGTACTTC
cdr3_aa: CASSPKERSEQYF

clone_size: once
d_call: -
j_call: TRBJ2-7
v_call: TRBV9
cdr3_nt: TGTGCCAGCAGCGTAGCACTGAACTACGAGCAGTACTTC
cdr3_aa: CASSVALNYEQYF

clone_size: -
d_call: TRBD2
j_call: TRBJ2-3
v_call: TRBV7-3
cdr3_nt: TGTGCCAGCAGCTTCCGCGGGACTACGGATACGCAGTATTTT
cdr3_aa: CASSFRGTTDTQYF

clone_size: -
d_call: -
j_call: TRBJ2-5
v_call: TRBV9
cdr3_nt: -
cdr3_aa: CASSVAYLGLLERETQYF

clone_size: -
d_call: -
j_call: TRBJ2-7
v_call: TRBV12-3/TRBV12-4
cdr3_nt: TGTGCCAGCAGTTTTGAGAGTTACGACGAGCAGTACTTC
cdr3_aa: CASSFESYDEQYF

clone_size: -
d_call: -
j_call: TRBJ1-4
v_call: TRBV28
cdr3_nt: TGTGCCAGCAGTTTCCCAGAGGGGGACGGAATACTAACTAATGAAAAACTGTTTTTT
cdr3_aa: CASSFPEGDGILTNEKLFF

clone_size: -
d_call: -
j_call: TRBJ1-2
v_call: TRBV20-1
cdr3_nt: TGCAGTGCTGGAGGGCATCACGGCTACACCTTC
cdr3_aa: CSAGGHHGYTF

clone_size: -
d_call: TRBD1
j_call: TRBJ2-7
v_call: TRBV4-3
cdr3_nt: TGCGCCAGCAGCTTCCACCGGGACAGCGCCTACGAGCAGTACTTC
cdr3_aa: CASSFHRDSAYEQYF

clone_size: -
d_call: TRBD2
j_call: TRBJ2-1
v_call: TRBV6-2/TRBV6-3
cdr3_nt: TGTGCCAGCAGTAGGAGCCGGACTAGCGGAACCTACAATGAGCAGTTCTTC
cdr3_aa: CASSRSRTSGTYNEQFF

clone_size: few
d_call: -
j_call: TRBJ1-2
v_call: TRBV3-1/TRBV3-2
cdr3_nt: TGTGCCAGCAGCCAAGATCGTTCTCTTGTGGGCTACACCTTC
cdr3_aa: CASSQDRSLVGYTF

clone_size: -
d_call: -
j_call: TRBJ1-2
v_call: TRBV27
cdr3_nt: TGTGCCAGCAGAGCCCGGTCAAGAGGGCATGGCTACACCTTC
cdr3_aa: CASRARSRGHGYTF

clone_size: -
d_call: -
j_call: TRBJ1-2
v_call: TRBV5-1
cdr3_nt: TGCGCCAGCAGCTTGGCTCTTCCAGGGGACTATGGCTACACCTTC
cdr3_aa: CASSLALPGDYGYTF

clone_size: -
d_call: TRBD1
j_call: TRBJ1-1
v_call: TRBV19
cdr3_nt: TGTGCCAGTACCCCCGGGACAGGGGGCGCGGTGAACACTGAAGCTTTCTTT
cdr3_aa: CASTPGTGGAVNTEAFF

clone_size: few
d_call: TRBD2
j_call: TRBJ2-1
v_call: TRBV7-2
cdr3_nt: TGTGCCAGCAGCTCGGTCGGGGGAGGGATCGGGAATGAGCAGTTCTTC
cdr3_aa: CASSSVGGGIGNEQFF

clone_size: -
d_call: -
j_call: TRBJ2-3
v_call: TRBV6-1
cdr3_nt: TGTGCCAGCAGCCAGACTAGGGCAGATACGCAGTATTTT
cdr3_aa: CASSQTRADTQYF

clone_size: -
d_call: -
j_call: TRBJ2-5
v_call: TRBV7-2
cdr3_nt: TGTGCCAGCAGCTTAGGAGTCCAAGAGACCCAGTACTTC
cdr3_aa: CASSLGVQETQYF

clone_size: once
d_call: -
j_call: TRBJ1-5
v_call: TRBV7-2
cdr3_nt: TGTGCCAGCAGCCAGCAAGCGGATCAGCCCCAGCATTTT
cdr3_aa: CASSQQADQPQHF

clone_size: -
d_call: -
j_call: TRBJ1-5
v_call: TRBV6-2/TRBV6-3
cdr3_nt: TGTGCCAGCAGCCCGGGCACGTGGGGAGGCTCCAATCAGCCCCAGCATTTT
cdr3_aa: CASSPGTWGGSNQPQHF

clone_size: -
d_call: -
j_call: TRBJ2-2
v_call: TRBV24-1
cdr3_nt: TGTGCCACCAGCAAGTCAGGGAACACCGGGGAGCTGTTTTTT
cdr3_aa: CATSKSGNTGELFF

clone_size: -
d_call: -
j_call: TRBJ2-7
v_call: TRBV7-9
cdr3_nt: TGTGCCAGCAGCTTAGGCCCGTTCCAGCGGAGCTCCTACGAGCAGTACTTC
cdr3_aa: CASSLGPFQRSSYEQYF